This T cell receptor beta chain came from a study of shared clonotypes between healthy human individuals. Using immunoSEQ multiplex PCR, the repertoire was profiled, and TCRdb retains in-frame clones only, with some absent. The sample lists hundreds of thousands of clones, around two thirds seen once, with approximately 1.8% in the top ten. Notes on the study in general: Generally, estimated richness proved larger in naive subsets than it did in memory subsets. In contrast to clonotypes shared by all four donors, non-shared clonotypes had lower generation probabilities. Approximately 5.3% was the fraction of naive CD4 clonotypes found shared across four donors.

As for this clone: Antigen specificity is unknown.

This CDR3 is 22 amino acids long. Germline-derived CDR1 and CDR2 are SGHVS and FQNEAQ. V dropped 0 bases and J dropped 7; count of bases not matched to a gene: 26. The sequenced material came from memory CD4+ T cells sorted from blood. Subset here: CD45RA-negative fraction. This clonotype was obtained from a woman aged 25 to 39 in good health. The V and J genes are TRBV7-8 and TRBJ2-3; 9 bases map to TRBD1. CDR3 sequence (DNA): TGTGCCAGCAGCTTAGCAATCTCTAGGAGGGGGAGGGACAGGGAGTTTTGGAATACGCAGTATTTT. It codes for CASSLAISRRGRDREFWNTQYF.